This TCR beta chain was recorded in a study of blood T cell repertoires in COVID-19. Looking at the study overall: Both acute and convalescent COVID-19 samples were obtained from the United States, Italy and Spain. The cDNA or gDNA used as material had been derived from T cells, B-cell-depleted T cells, or PBMCs.

Original handling: Estimation of nucleated cell counts relied on the amplification of reference gene primers. Libraries were prepared by immunoSEQ multiplex PCR; TCRdb keeps only in-frame clonotypes and omits some of them. The D gene and trimming were derived from the DNA, and the V and J assignments and clone size from that table. Among some 110,000 clones listed, approximately 87% were seen once. CDR1 and CDR2 (germline): SGHNT, YYREEE (reference sequence). V was cut by 0 bases and J by 3 bases, with 10 bases left in between. The CDR3 loop spans 14 amino acids. V gene TRBV5-4 combines with J gene TRBJ2-7; the D gene is possibly TRBD2 (6 bases). The sequenced sample was peripheral blood. This sequence was found in a man aged 25-45 years with acute or convalescent COVID-19. CDR3 sequence: CASSLEEGRYEQYF. The CDR3 bases are TGTGCCAGCAGCTTGGAGGAGGGTCGCTACGAGCAGTACTTC.